These 21 T cell receptor beta chains share one sample of origin, sequenced in a study of T-cell memory formation after mild COVID-19. Each CDR3 protein gets one entry after TCRdb re-called the 5' RACE reads with MiXCR. This table has around 340,000 distinct CDR3 sequences, about 15% appearing once. The sequenced sample was PBMCs or a T cell subset sorted from them (not recorded which). These receptors all come from a man aged 18 to 30 who had mild COVID-19 (a few samples of this study predate the infection). Cell type and time point are not known.

This clonotype was observed a few times. V gene TRBV5-6 combines with J gene TRBJ1-1; D is unclear. The V end was cut by 3 bases, the J end by 5 bases, with 8 bases between. The germline V gene has CDR1 SGHDT and CDR2 YYEEEE. This CDR3 contains 12 residues. CDR3 coding DNA: TGTGCCAGCAGCTACAGACCAACTGAAGCTTTCTTT. Translated, it gives CASSYRPTEAFF.

The chain recombines TRBV7-2 with TRBJ1-1, with D unclear. CDR3 length: 14 amino acids. V was shortened by 1 base and J by 5 bases, with 11 bases between the two germline ends. Germline V gives CDR1 SGHTA, CDR2 FQGNSA. The CDR3 nucleotides are TGTGCCAGCAGCTTAGACGTTCTCTGGACTGAAGCTTTCTTT. Translated: CASSLDVLWTEAFF.

This clonotype was counted between two and nine times. The chain uses TRBV6-6 and TRBJ2-7, with TRBD2 matching 9 bases. Trimming took 7 bases from V and 2 from J; bases not matched to a gene: 6. The CDR3 is made up of 14 amino acids. CDR1 and CDR2 from the germline V gene are MNHNY and SVGAGI (reference sequence). This chain's CDR3 is CASTERGAPYEQYV. The CDR3, as DNA: TGTGCCAGCACCGAGCGGGGGGCCCCCTACGAGCAGTACGTC.

This clonotype has a handful of counts. V usage is TRBV9 and J usage is TRBJ2-7; TRBD1 agrees at 10 bases. The V segment lost 1 base and the J segment 2 bases; nucleotides outside the gene matches: 3. The germline gives CDR1 SGDLS, CDR2 YYNGEE. CDR3 length: 15 amino acids. CDR3 loop: CASSVSGQGAYEQYF. The CDR3 DNA follows: TGTGCCAGCAGCGTATCCGGACAGGGGGCCTACGAGCAGTACTTC.

The chain has TRBV14 and TRBJ1-2; 9 nucleotides match TRBD1. Germline CDR1 is SGHDN and CDR2 is FVKESK. The length of the CDR3 is 17 residues. Trimming cost V 0 bases and J 0 bases; bases outside gene matches: 5. CDR3 residues: CASSQEGQGFSNYGYTF. The CDR3, as DNA: TGTGCCAGCAGCCAAGAGGGACAGGGATTTTCTAACTATGGCTACACCTTC.

The rearrangement uses TRBV28 and TRBJ2-3, with a tentative D call TRBD2 (6 bases). V was trimmed by 6 bases and J by 3 bases, leaving 13 bases between them. This CDR3 spans 14 amino acids. Germline CDR1 reads MDHEN; CDR2 reads SYDVKM. The CDR3: CASRAGGITDTQYF. The CDR3 nucleotides are TGTGCCAGCAGGGCCGGGGGTATTACAGATACGCAGTATTTT.

This chain joins TRBV6-2 or TRBV6-3 and TRBJ2-1; D is unclear. Trimming took off 2 bases at V and 5 bases at J, with 10 bases between the two ends. Germline loops: CDR1 MNHEY, CDR2 SVGEGT. The CDR3 length is 14 residues. This CDR3 reads CASSYIGRDNEQFF. In DNA, the CDR3 is TGTGCCAGCAGTTACATAGGACGAGACAATGAGCAGTTCTTC.

The V and J genes are TRBV24-1 and TRBJ2-1, with D perhaps TRBD1 or TRBD2 (5 bases each). This CDR3 comprises 13 residues. Germline-derived CDR1 and CDR2 are KGHDR and SFDVKD. Trimming pared 8 bases from V and 4 bases from J, leaving 11 bases between. The CDR3 DNA reads TGTGCCACCATGGGGACCGCGTACAATGAGCAGTTCTTC. Its protein product is CATMGTAYNEQFF.

The J gene is TRBJ2-2, the V gene TRBV5-1, with TRBD1 matching 10 bases. With V trimmed by 4 bases and J by 6 bases, 6 bases remained unmatched. Germline CDR1 reads SGHRS; CDR2 reads YFSETQ. The CDR3 length is 15 residues. The CDR3 protein is CASSPGQGVAGELFF. CDR3 bases: TGCGCCAGCAGCCCCGGACAGGGGGTAGCCGGGGAGCTGTTTTTT.

V is TRBV12-3 or TRBV12-4 and J is TRBJ2-7; TRBD2 is a possible D gene (5 bases). There are 14 residues in the CDR3. Trimming took off 8 bases at V and 2 bases at J, with 16 bases between the two ends. CDR3 sequence (DNA): TGTGCCAGCCGGGATTCCGGTCGAGCCTACGAGCAGTACTTC. This translates into CASRDSGRAYEQYF.

This clonotype appeared many times. The CDR3 here is CASSYSLEVGFHEQYF. CDR3 nucleotide sequence: TGTGCCAGCAGTTACTCGTTAGAGGTAGGGTTCCACGAGCAGTACTTC. The chain uses TRBV6-6 and TRBJ2-7; D uncertain. Germline CDR1 MNHNY, CDR2 SVGAGI (reference sequence). The V end was cut by 0 bases, the J end by 5 bases, with 17 bases between. The CDR3 consists of 16 residues.

The chain is built from TRBV15 and TRBJ1-1, with 10 bases that match TRBD1. V shed 4 bases and J 5 bases; nucleotides not matched to a gene: 1. Germline-derived CDR1 and CDR2 are LNHNV and YYDKDF (reference sequence). The CDR3 sequence is 13 residues long. CDR3 residues: CATSMDRGTEAFF. The CDR3 nucleotides are TGTGCCACCAGCATGGACAGGGGGACTGAAGCTTTCTTT.

This clonotype has a handful of counts. This chain connects TRBV18 to TRBJ1-1; D gene ambiguous. Between the trimmed V and J ends, which lost 9 bases and 1 base, there was a span of 9 bases. The CDR3 loop spans 12 amino acids. Germline V lookup: CDR1 KGHSH, CDR2 LQKENI. The CDR3 sequence is CARPPPNTEAFF. The CDR3 DNA follows: TGTGCCAGGCCGCCACCGAACACTGAAGCTTTCTTT.

This clonotype was observed a few times. The chain links TRBV7-2 to TRBJ1-3; a possible D gene is TRBD1 (5 bases). V lost 4 bases and J 2 bases, leaving 12 bases between the germline ends. The CDR3 runs to 15 residues. The germline CDR1 and CDR2 sequences are SGHTA and FQGNSA. The CDR3: CASSYQGFTGNTIYF. The CDR3 DNA reads as TGTGCCAGCAGCTACCAGGGTTTTACTGGAAACACCATATATTTT.

The chain is built from TRBV11-2 and TRBJ2-7; possibly TRBD2 for D (5 bases). Germline assignment: CDR1 SGHAT and CDR2 FQNNGV. The CDR3 is 13 residues long. Between the trimmed V and J ends, which lost 3 bases and 1 base, there was a span of 7 bases. This CDR3 reads CASSFSVSYEQYF. The CDR3 bases are TGTGCCAGCAGCTTTAGCGTGTCCTACGAGCAGTACTTC.

The table lists this clonotype with a few counts. This chain links TRBV9 with TRBJ2-7, with TRBD2 matching over 8 bases. Unmatched junction bases numbered 5, after V lost 2 bases and J lost 1 base. The CDR3 is 15 residues long. The germline V gene encodes CDR1 SGDLS and CDR2 YYNGEE. The CDR3 DNA sequence: TGTGCCAGCAGCGTGAAAGCGGGGGCGTCCTACGAGCAGTACTTC. Protein: CASSVKAGASYEQYF.

J is TRBJ1-2 and V is TRBV18, with D unclear. V lost 0 bases, J lost 4 bases, and 9 bases lay in between. CDR3 size: 14 residues. The germline V gene encodes CDR1 KGHSH and CDR2 LQKENI. The CDR3 sequence is CASSPPGVGYGYTF. CDR3 nucleotide sequence: TGTGCCAGCTCACCACCAGGTGTTGGCTATGGCTACACCTTC.

This clonotype was detected many times. The chain couples TRBV15 to TRBJ2-5; 10 nucleotides agree with TRBD1. Germline V gene lookup returns CDR1 LNHNV and CDR2 YYDKDF (reference sequence). This CDR3 comprises 17 residues. Trimming cost V 0 bases and J 5 bases; bases outside gene matches: 9. The CDR3 loop reads CATSRDYPGTGDETQYF. Here the CDR3 DNA reads TGTGCCACCAGCAGAGATTATCCCGGGACAGGGGATGAGACCCAGTACTTC.

This clonotype has more than one count but fewer than ten. The chain carries TRBV4-3 and TRBJ2-5; 10 bases map to TRBD2. Germline-derived CDR1 and CDR2 are LGHNA and YSLEER. The V gene end was trimmed by 1 base and the J gene end by 5 bases; junction bases not matched to a gene: 7. The CDR3 totals 16 residues. The CDR3 reads CASSQGKRGGTETQYF. CDR3 DNA: TGCGCCAGCAGCCAAGGAAAGCGGGGGGGCACGGAGACCCAGTACTTC.

The rearrangement uses TRBV28 and TRBJ2-5; the D gene could be TRBD1 or TRBD2 (5 bases each). Germline values: CDR1 MDHEN, CDR2 SYDVKM. Trimming shortened V by 3 bases and J by 4 bases, and 18 bases separated the two germline ends. The CDR3 loop spans 16 amino acids. As DNA, the CDR3 is TGTGCCAGCAGTTTGGGGGACCGCGCAAATAGAGAGACCCAGTACTTC. Translating gives CASSLGDRANRETQYF.

In its sample, this clonotype was seen many times. The chain employs TRBV7-8 and TRBJ2-1; D possibly corresponds to TRBD1 (5 bases). V lost 4 bases and J 7 bases, leaving 14 bases between the germline ends. Germline V gene data show CDR1 as SGHVS and CDR2 as FQNEAQ. The CDR3 loop spans 14 amino acids. CDR3 residues: CASSSYRIGNEQFF. The CDR3 nucleotides are TGTGCCAGCAGCTCCTACAGGATTGGAAATGAGCAGTTCTTC.